This TCR beta chain was captured by sequencing in a study of vaccination and CD4 T cells after COVID-19. On the study more broadly: Post-vaccine sampling followed dose two by a median 72 days (range 14 to 241). Cultures acting as controls obtained a CEFX pool, an HIV-1 Nef pool, or no peptide.

The Oncomine TCR Beta short-read assay was what sequenced the DNA obtained from cultured CD4+ T cells. Genomic DNA was extracted from cultured CD4+ T cells. One entry per CDR3 protein results from TCRdb running MiXCR on the PCR reads. The top ten clones hold 2.5% to 3.5% of a sample with roughly 20,000 distinct CDR3 sequences, around two fifths of them seen once. Treatment meaning: approximately 10-day PBMC culture with coronavirus spike peptide pools or control peptides (ViraFEST assay). Before Alpha, Beta and Delta appeared in the US, convalescents tested positive (March–December 2020). A few counts support this clonotype. Its antigen is undetermined. The germline V and J ends were trimmed by 6 bases and 5 bases, with 10 bases remaining between them. The CDR3 has 13 residues. The germline V gene encodes CDR1 ENHRY and CDR2 SYGVKD.

The sequence derives from a human donor who had recovered from COVID-19. Material: CD4+ T cells from blood, cultured in vitro, obtained after SARS-CoV-2 vaccination. The V gene is TRBV10-3, the J gene TRBJ2-2; D call uncertain. CDR3 DNA: TGTGCCATCAGCCATGTCGATACCGGGGAGCTGTTTTTT. This translates into CAISHVDTGELFF.